These 22 T cell receptor beta chains came from one sample sequenced in a study of tissue T cells after allogeneic stem cell transplantation. Here immunoSEQ multiplex PCR was the method, and the copy in TCRdb shows in-frame clones only, minus some. This sample has 10,000 or so clones, with 50% to 80% found just once. The material sequenced was tissue from the ileum, taken at autopsy. The receptor set was obtained from a woman aged 18-55 years with breast cancer.

This clone was recorded a few times. CDR3 loop: CASSYSGDTQYF. The CDR3 nucleotides are TGTGCCAGCAGTTACTCAGGGGATACGCAGTATTTT. The chain joins TRBV6-5 to TRBJ2-3; the D is unclear. This CDR3 is built from 12 residues. Germline V gene data show CDR1 as MNHEY and CDR2 as SVGAGI. V lost 0 bases to trimming and J lost 6 bases, with 4 bases between them.

This chain connects TRBV14 to TRBJ1-2; D is possibly TRBD1 (5 bases). Trimming cost V 5 bases and J 5 bases, with 12 bases left between them. Germline V gene lookup returns CDR1 SGHDN and CDR2 FVKESK. The CDR3 runs 13 residues. CDR3 DNA sequence: TGTGCCAGCAGCAAGGGACTCCAGTATGGCTACACCTTC. Amino acids: CASSKGLQYGYTF. The complete variable domain, with remaining parts taken from reference TRBV14 and TRBJ1-2, reads EAGVTQFPSHSVIEKGQTVTLRCDPISGHDNLYWYRRVMGKEIKFLLHFVKESKQDESGMPNNRFLAERTGGTYSTLKVQPAELEDSGVYFCASSKGLQYGYTFGSGTRLTVV.

This clone was picked up a small number of times. In DNA form, the CDR3 reads TGTGCCAGCAGTTTAGGGTTAAGCGGGAGGGACAATGAGCAGTTCTTC. It is translated as CASSLGLSGRDNEQFF. The rearrangement uses TRBV27 and TRBJ2-1, with TRBD2 matching over 10 bases. The junction had 6 bases not matched to a gene; V was cut back by 2 bases and J by 5 bases. CDR1 and CDR2 from the germline V gene are MNHEY and SMNVEV (reference sequence). The CDR3 has 16 amino acids.

The V call is TRBV7-6, the J call TRBJ1-4; the D gene is possibly TRBD1 (6 bases). From germline, CDR1 is SGHVS and CDR2 FNYEAQ. This CDR3 region has 17 residues. V shed 3 bases and J shed 2 bases, with 16 bases lying between them. Here the CDR3 DNA reads TGTGCCAGCAGCTTGGGGAGGGGGGTGAAGACTAATGAAAAACTGTTTTTT. This sequence encodes CASSLGRGVKTNEKLFF.

The V call is TRBV7-6, the J call TRBJ1-5; D is ambiguous. The CDR3 has 12 residues. CDR1 SGHVS and CDR2 FNYEAQ come from the germline V gene. Trimming removed 5 bases at V and 10 bases at J, with 12 bases between. The chain's CDR3 is CASSLSNGPQHF. For the CDR3, the DNA is TGTGCCAGCAGCCTTTCTAATGGTCCCCAGCATTTT.

This chain joins TRBV30 and TRBJ1-1; 7 bases are shared with TRBD1. Germline V gene lookup returns CDR1 GTSNPN and CDR2 SVGIG (reference sequence). J lost 1 base, V lost 4 bases, and 6 bases had no gene match. CDR3 length equals 14 residues. DNA of the CDR3: TGTGCCTGGAATCGGGGACAGCAGAACACTGAAGCTTTCTTT. Amino acids: CAWNRGQQNTEAFF.

In regard to this clone: This specimen includes other DNA sequences encoding the same CDR3. The chain links TRBV6-2 or TRBV6-3 to TRBJ2-7; D remains ambiguous. The CDR3 contains 14 residues. From germline, CDR1 is MNHEY and CDR2 SVGEGT. V dropped 2 bases and J dropped 3 bases, with 11 bases sitting between them. This chain's CDR3 is CASSYVAGNYEQYF. In DNA, the CDR3 is TGTGCCAGCAGTTACGTGGCCGGAAACTACGAGCAGTACTTC.

The chain is built from TRBV5-1 and TRBJ2-7, with a tentative D call TRBD2 (7 bases). CDR3 length: 14 residues. The germline V and J ends were trimmed by 4 bases and 4 bases, with 15 bases remaining between them. Germline V gives CDR1 SGHRS, CDR2 YFSETQ. The CDR3 bases are TGCGCCAGCAGCCTGTTAGGGGGAGGGTACGAGCAGTACTTC. Amino acids: CASSLLGGGYEQYF. Full variable domain (missing parts from reference TRBV5-1 and TRBJ2-7): KAGVTQTPRYLIKTRGQQVTLSCSPISGHRSVSWYQQTPGQGLQFLFEYFSETQRNKGNFPGRFSGRQFSNSRSEMNVSTLELGDSALYLCASSLLGGGYEQYFGPGTRLTVT.

This chain connects TRBV5-3 to TRBJ1-1; D not resolved. TRBV5-3 is annotated as an ORF whose role is uncertain. The V end lost 1 base, the J end lost 3 bases, and 28 bases lay between the germline ends. The length of the CDR3 is 20 residues. CDR3: CARSLFIPGPEYSLDTEAFF. The CDR3 DNA is TGTGCCAGAAGCTTGTTTATACCCGGGCCTGAATATTCCCTCGACACTGAAGCTTTCTTT.

By its share, this clone is large. V gene TRBV3-1 (or the pseudogene TRBV3-2) combines with J gene TRBJ1-1, with D uncertain. V gave up 0 bases and J gave up 0 bases, with 2 bases separating them. The germline gives CDR1 LGHDT, CDR2 YNNKEL (reference sequence). The CDR3 is 13 residues long. In DNA, the CDR3 is TGTGCCAGCAGCCAAGAGCTGAACACTGAAGCTTTCTTT. As protein: CASSQELNTEAFF.

This clone was counted only a few times. The chain links TRBV13 to TRBJ2-1; D not resolved. Germline CDR1 and CDR2: PRHDT and FYEKMQ (reference sequence). The CDR3 has 14 amino acids. Deletions cut 2 bases from V and 8 bases from J, with 13 bases between. CDR3 nucleotide sequence: TGTGCCAGCAGCTTACCGGTAGGGCCCGATGAGCAGTTCTTC. This sequence encodes CASSLPVGPDEQFF.

The V gene is TRBV5-1, the J gene TRBJ1-1, with D tentatively TRBD1 (5 bases). The CDR3 loop spans 16 amino acids. Germline CDR1 and CDR2: SGHRS and YFSETQ. The V end lost 0 bases, the J end lost 4 bases, and 16 bases lay between the germline ends. As DNA, the CDR3 is TGCGCCAGCAGCTTGGGTTCCGGGGCAGGAGGCACTGAAGCTTTCTTT. Its translation: CASSLGSGAGGTEAFF.

The chain employs TRBV2 and TRBJ1-5, with TRBD1 as a possible D gene (6 bases). The V gene's germline CDR1 is SNHLY and CDR2 FYNNEI. V was trimmed by 7 bases and J by 8 bases, leaving 18 bases between them. The length of the CDR3 is 14 residues. CDR3 coding DNA: TGTGCCAGCACCCTGGGGTCCGAGGGGGAGCCCCAGCATTTT. It is translated as CASTLGSEGEPQHF.

This clone occurred a few times. The genes are TRBV7-9 and TRBJ2-1; 8 nucleotides match TRBD1. Germline V gives CDR1 SEHNR, CDR2 FQNEAQ (reference sequence). J was trimmed by 5 bases and V by 1 base; bases with no gene match: 4. The CDR3 contains 15 residues. The CDR3 nucleotides are TGTGCCAGCAGCTTAGGGGACAGGAAACACAATGAGCAGTTCTTC. It specifies CASSLGDRKHNEQFF.

The chain uses TRBV3-1 (or the pseudogene TRBV3-2) and TRBJ1-1; D is unresolved. The V gene's germline CDR1 is LGHDT and CDR2 YNNKEL (reference sequence). V lost 4 bases to trimming and J lost 6 bases, with 15 bases between them. There are 14 residues in the CDR3. The CDR3 spells CASSRFWGLSEAFF. The CDR3 region has the DNA TGTGCCAGCAGCCGCTTTTGGGGTTTGTCTGAAGCTTTCTTT.

For the CDR3, the DNA is TGTGCCAGCAGCTTAGGAAATTCACTAGGGGGGGATACGCAGTATTTT. It is translated as CASSLGNSLGGDTQYF. The rearrangement links TRBV7-8 to TRBJ2-3, with D possibly being TRBD1 or TRBD2 (6 bases each). V was clipped by 1 base and J by 6 bases, with 17 bases between them. Germline V gives CDR1 SGHVS, CDR2 FQNEAQ. The CDR3 is 16 residues long.

V usage is TRBV24-1 and J usage is TRBJ2-6, with TRBD1 as a possible D gene (6 bases). The CDR3 loop spans 13 amino acids. The V gene lost 12 bases and the J gene lost 2 bases, with 10 bases spanning the gap. CDR1 KGHDR and CDR2 SFDVKD come from the germline V gene. CDR3 loop: CASSGAGANVLTF. The CDR3 DNA follows: TGTGCCTCGTCAGGGGCTGGGGCCAACGTCCTGACTTTC.

Worth noting for this clone: Other DNA variants within this sample encode the same CDR3. This sequence joins TRBV29-1 and TRBJ2-3; weak D call: TRBD2 (6 bases). The V gene lost 5 bases and the J gene lost 3 bases, with 12 bases spanning the gap. The germline CDR1 and CDR2 sequences are SQVTM and ANQGSEA. CDR3 length: 13 residues. The CDR3 sequence: CSVRAGRTDTQYF. In nucleotides, the CDR3 is TGCAGCGTTCGGGCAGGGAGGACAGATACGCAGTATTTT.

The rearrangement links TRBV5-1 to TRBJ2-1; 8 bases are shared with TRBD1. Unmatched junction bases numbered 4, after V lost 0 bases and J lost 8 bases. CDR3 size: 14 residues. Germline V gene sequence: CDR1 SGHRS, CDR2 YFSETQ. The CDR3 coding sequence is TGCGCCAGCAGCTTGGAACCACAGGGGGATGAGCAGTTCTTC. It is translated as CASSLEPQGDEQFF.

V is TRBV30 and J is TRBJ1-1; no firm D call. This CDR3 is 14 amino acids long. The V end was cut by 5 bases, the J end by 7 bases, with 20 bases between. The germline V gene has CDR1 GTSNPN and CDR2 SVGIG (reference sequence). CDR3 residues: CAWVISTGEGEAFF. In nucleotides, the CDR3 is TGTGCCTGGGTGATATCAACCGGGGAGGGTGAAGCTTTCTTT.

CDR3 sequence: CASSGSDGGFGYTF. CDR3 coding DNA: TGCGCCAGCAGCGGTAGCGACGGAGGATTTGGCTACACCTTC. The chain employs TRBV5-1 and TRBJ1-2; D not resolved. Germline CDR1 is SGHRS and CDR2 is YFSETQ. This CDR3 is 14 amino acids long. Trimming removed 4 bases from V and 7 bases from J, with 17 bases in between.

J is TRBJ2-3 and V is TRBV19; the match to TRBD2 covers 10 bases. J lost 3 bases, V lost 3 bases, and 3 bases had no gene match. Germline V gene sequence: CDR1 LNHDA, CDR2 SQIVND (reference sequence). The CDR3 sequence is 15 residues long. The CDR3 spells CASSIQAGGTDTQYF. For the CDR3, the DNA is TGTGCCAGTAGTATTCAAGCGGGGGGGACAGATACGCAGTATTTT.